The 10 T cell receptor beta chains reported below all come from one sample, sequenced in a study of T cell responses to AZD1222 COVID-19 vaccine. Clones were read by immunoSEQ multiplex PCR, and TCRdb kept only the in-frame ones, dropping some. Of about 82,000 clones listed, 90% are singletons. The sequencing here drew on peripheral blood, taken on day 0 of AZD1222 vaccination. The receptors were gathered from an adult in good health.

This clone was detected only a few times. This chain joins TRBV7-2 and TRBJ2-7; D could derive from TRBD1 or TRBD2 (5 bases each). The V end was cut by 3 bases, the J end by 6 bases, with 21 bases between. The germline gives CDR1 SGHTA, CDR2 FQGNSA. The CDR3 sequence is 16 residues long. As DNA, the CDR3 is TGTGCCAGCAGCTTGGGAATAGGGACGTCGGGTGGCGAGCAGTACTTC. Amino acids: CASSLGIGTSGGEQYF. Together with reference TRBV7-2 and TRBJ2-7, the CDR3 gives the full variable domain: GAGVSQSPSNKVTEKGKDVELRCDPISGHTALYWYRQSLGQGLEFLIYFQGNSAPDKSGLPSDRFSAERTGGSVSTLTIQRTQQEDSAVYLCASSLGIGTSGGEQYFGPGTRLTVT.

CDR3 residues: CASSLGGHGYTF. The CDR3 DNA is TGTGCCAGCAGCTTAGGGGGCCATGGCTACACCTTC. V gene TRBV7-9 combines with J gene TRBJ1-2; perhaps TRBD1 as D (5 bases). The germline V and J ends were trimmed by 1 base and 6 bases, with 6 bases remaining between them. The length of the CDR3 is 12 residues. Germline V CDR1 and CDR2: SEHNR, FQNEAQ (reference sequence).

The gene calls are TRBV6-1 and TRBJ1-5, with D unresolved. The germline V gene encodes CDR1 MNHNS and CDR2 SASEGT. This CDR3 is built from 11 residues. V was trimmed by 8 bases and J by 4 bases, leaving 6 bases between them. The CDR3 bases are TGTGCCAGCGGGGTTAATCAGCCCCAGCATTTT. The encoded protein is CASGVNQPQHF.

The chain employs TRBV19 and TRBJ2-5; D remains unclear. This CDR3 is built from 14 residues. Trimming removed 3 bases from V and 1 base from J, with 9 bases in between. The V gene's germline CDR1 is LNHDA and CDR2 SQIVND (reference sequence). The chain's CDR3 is CASSMSTPQETQYF. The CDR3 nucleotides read TGTGCCAGTAGTATGTCCACTCCCCAAGAGACCCAGTACTTC.

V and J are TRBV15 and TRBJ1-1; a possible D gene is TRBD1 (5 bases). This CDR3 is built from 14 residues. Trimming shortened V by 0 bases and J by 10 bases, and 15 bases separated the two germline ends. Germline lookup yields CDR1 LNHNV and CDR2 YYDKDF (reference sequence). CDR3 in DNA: TGTGCCACCAGCAGAGAAAGGGGTGCGGGCGGAGCTTTCTTT. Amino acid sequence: CATSRERGAGGAFF.

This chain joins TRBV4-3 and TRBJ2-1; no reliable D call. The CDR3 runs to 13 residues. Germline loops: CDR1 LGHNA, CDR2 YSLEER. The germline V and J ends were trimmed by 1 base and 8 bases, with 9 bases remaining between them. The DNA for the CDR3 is TGCGCCAGCAGCCAAGGCCGCAGTTATGAGCAGTTCTTC. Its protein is CASSQGRSYEQFF.

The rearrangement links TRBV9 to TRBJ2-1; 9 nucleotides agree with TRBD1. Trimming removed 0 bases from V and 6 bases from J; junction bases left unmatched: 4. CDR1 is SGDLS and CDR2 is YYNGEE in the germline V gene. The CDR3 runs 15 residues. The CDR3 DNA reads TGTGCCAGCAGCGTAGGGACAGGGGTCTTCAATGAGCAGTTCTTC. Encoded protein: CASSVGTGVFNEQFF.

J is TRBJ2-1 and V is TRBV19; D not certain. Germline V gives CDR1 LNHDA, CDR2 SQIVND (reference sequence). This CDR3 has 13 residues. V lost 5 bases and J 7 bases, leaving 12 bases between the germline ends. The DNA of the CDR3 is TGTGCCAGTAGTCCAATGGTAACAAATGAGCAGTTCTTC. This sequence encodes CASSPMVTNEQFF.

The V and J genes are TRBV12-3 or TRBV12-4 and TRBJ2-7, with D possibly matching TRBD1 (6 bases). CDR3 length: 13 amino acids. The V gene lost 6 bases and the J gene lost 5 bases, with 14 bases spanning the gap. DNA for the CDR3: TGTGCCAGCAGACCGTCCGGGACAAACGAGCAGTACTTC. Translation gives CASRPSGTNEQYF.

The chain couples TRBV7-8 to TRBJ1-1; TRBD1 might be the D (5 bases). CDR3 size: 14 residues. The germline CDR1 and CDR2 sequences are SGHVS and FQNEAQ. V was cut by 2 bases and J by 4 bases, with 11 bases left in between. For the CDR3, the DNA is TGTGCCAGCAGCTTATCATCAGGGTTCACTGAAGCTTTCTTT. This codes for CASSLSSGFTEAFF. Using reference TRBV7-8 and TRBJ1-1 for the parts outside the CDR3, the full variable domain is GAGVSQSPRYKVAKRGQDVALRCDPISGHVSLFWYQQALGQGPEFLTYFQNEAQLDKSGLPSDRFFAERPEGSVSTLKIQRTQQEDSAVYLCASSLSSGFTEAFFGQGTRLTVV.